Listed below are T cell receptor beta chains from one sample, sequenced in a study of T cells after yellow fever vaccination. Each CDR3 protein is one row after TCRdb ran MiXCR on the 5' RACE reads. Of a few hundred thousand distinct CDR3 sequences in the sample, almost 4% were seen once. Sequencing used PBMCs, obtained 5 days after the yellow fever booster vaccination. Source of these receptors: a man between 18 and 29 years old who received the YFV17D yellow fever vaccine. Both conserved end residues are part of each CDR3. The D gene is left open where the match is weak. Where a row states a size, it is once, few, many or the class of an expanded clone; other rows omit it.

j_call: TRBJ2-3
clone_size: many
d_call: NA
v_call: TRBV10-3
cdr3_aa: CAISESGEGSDTQYF
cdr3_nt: TGTGCCATCAGTGAGTCTGGAGAGGGCTCAGATACGCAGTATTTT

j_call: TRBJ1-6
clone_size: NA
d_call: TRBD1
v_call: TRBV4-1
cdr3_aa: CASSQDRWQGQSNSPLHF
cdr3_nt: TGCGCCAGCAGCCAAGATCGTTGGCAGGGACAGAGCAATTCACCCCTCCACTTT

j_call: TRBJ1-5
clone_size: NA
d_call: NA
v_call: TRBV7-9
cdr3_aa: CASSLDNRPQHF
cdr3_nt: TGTGCCAGCAGCCTGGACAATAGACCCCAGCATTTT

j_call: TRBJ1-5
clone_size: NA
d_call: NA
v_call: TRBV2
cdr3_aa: CASRLGLSFQPQHF
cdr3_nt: TGTGCCAGCAGACTGGGACTCTCCTTTCAGCCCCAGCATTTT

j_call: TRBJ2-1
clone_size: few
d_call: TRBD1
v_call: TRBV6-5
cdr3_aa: CASSLQGARYNEQFF
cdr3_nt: TGTGCCAGCAGTTTACAGGGGGCGCGGTACAATGAGCAGTTCTTC

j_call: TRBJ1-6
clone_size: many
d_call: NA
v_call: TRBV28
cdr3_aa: CASSFRQYSPLHF
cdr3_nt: TGTGCCAGCAGCTTCAGACAGTATTCACCCCTCCACTTT

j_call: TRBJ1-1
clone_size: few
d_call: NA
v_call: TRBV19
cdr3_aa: CASSSLTAGKNTEAFF
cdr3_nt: TGTGCCAGTAGTTCTTTAACGGCGGGAAAGAACACTGAAGCTTTCTTT

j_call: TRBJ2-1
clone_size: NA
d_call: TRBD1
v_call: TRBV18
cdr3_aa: CASSPVQGDYNEQFF
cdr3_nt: TGTGCCAGCTCACCAGTACAGGGGGACTACAATGAGCAGTTCTTC

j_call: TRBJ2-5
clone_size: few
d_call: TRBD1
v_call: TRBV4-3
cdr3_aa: CASSQDRQGAETQYF
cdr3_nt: TGCGCCAGCAGCCAAGATCGGCAGGGGGCAGAGACCCAGTACTTC

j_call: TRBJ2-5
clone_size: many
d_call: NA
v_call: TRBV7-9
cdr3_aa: CASSLSVGQETQYF
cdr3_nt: TGTGCCAGCAGCTTATCGGTGGGGCAAGAGACCCAGTACTTC

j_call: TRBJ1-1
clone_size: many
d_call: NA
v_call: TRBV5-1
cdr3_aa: CASSGGLRGTEAFF
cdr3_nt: TGCGCCAGCAGCGGGGGCCTCCGCGGCACTGAAGCTTTCTTT

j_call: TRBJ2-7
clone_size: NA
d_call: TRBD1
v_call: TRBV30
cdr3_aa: CAWTVGTGLYEQYF
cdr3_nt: TGTGCCTGGACTGTCGGGACAGGTCTCTACGAGCAGTACTTC

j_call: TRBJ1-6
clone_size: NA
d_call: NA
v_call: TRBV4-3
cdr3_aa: CASSQDVTDNSPLHF
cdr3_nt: TGCGCCAGCAGCCAAGACGTGACGGATAATTCACCCCTCCACTTT

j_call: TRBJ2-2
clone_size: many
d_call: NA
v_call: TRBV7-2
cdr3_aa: CASSPLEYTGELFF
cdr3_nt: TGTGCCAGCAGCCCCTTGGAATACACCGGGGAGCTGTTTTTT

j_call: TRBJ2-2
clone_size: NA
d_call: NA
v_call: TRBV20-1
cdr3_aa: CSARTGSTGELFF
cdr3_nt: TGCAGTGCTAGAACAGGGAGCACCGGGGAGCTGTTTTTT

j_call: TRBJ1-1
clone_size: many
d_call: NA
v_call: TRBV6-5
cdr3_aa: CASSQTVVLNTEAFF
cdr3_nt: TGTGCCAGCAGCCAGACGGTAGTTCTGAACACTGAAGCTTTCTTT

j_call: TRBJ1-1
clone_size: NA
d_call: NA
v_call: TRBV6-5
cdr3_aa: CASSFPGATEAFF
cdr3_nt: TGTGCCAGCAGTTTCCCAGGGGCCACTGAAGCTTTCTTT

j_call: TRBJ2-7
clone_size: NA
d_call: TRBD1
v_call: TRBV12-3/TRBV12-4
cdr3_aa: CASSFRSYLGQDSYEQYF
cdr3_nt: TGTGCCAGCAGTTTCCGATCGTATTTGGGACAGGACTCCTACGAGCAGTACTTC

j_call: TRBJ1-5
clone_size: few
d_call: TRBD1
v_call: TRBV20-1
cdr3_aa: CSARVQGRGKGQPQHF
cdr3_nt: TGCAGCGCTAGGGTACAGGGCAGGGGGAAGGGTCAGCCCCAGCATTTT

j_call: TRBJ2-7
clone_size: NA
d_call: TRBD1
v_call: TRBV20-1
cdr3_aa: CSARDLGQGNEQYF
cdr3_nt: TGCAGTGCTAGAGATCTAGGACAGGGTAACGAGCAGTACTTC

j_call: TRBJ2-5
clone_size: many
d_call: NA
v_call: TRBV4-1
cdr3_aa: CASSLGFGGPRETQYF
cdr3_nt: TGCGCCAGCAGCCTCGGGTTTGGGGGGCCAAGGGAGACCCAGTACTTC

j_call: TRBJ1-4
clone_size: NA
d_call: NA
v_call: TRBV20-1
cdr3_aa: CSARDPGTGNEKLFF
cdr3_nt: TGCAGTGCTAGAGATCCAGGAACAGGCAATGAAAAACTGTTTTTT

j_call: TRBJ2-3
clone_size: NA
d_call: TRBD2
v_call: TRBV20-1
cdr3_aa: CSASGAGSGTDTQYF
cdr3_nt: TGCAGTGCTTCGGGAGCGGGGTCCGGCACAGATACGCAGTATTTT

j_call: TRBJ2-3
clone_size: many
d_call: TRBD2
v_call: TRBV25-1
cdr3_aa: CASSTSEVTDTQYF
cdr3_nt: TGTGCCAGCAGTACTAGCGAGGTCACAGATACGCAGTATTTT

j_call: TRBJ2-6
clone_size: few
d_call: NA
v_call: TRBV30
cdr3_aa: CAWDFLSGANVLTF
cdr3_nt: TGTGCCTGGGATTTTCTCTCTGGGGCCAACGTCCTGACTTTC

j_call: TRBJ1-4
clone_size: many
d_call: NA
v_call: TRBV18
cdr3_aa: CASSPGATNEKLFF
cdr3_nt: TGTGCCAGCTCACCCGGTGCAACTAATGAAAAACTGTTTTTT

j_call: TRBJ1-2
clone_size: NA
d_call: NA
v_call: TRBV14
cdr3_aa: CASSQVRGHGYTF
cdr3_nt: TGTGCCAGCAGCCAAGTCCGAGGTCACGGCTACACCTTC

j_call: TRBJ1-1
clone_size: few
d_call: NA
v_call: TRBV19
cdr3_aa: CASSPGYVGTEAFF
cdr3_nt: TGTGCCAGTAGCCCAGGGTACGTTGGCACTGAAGCTTTCTTT

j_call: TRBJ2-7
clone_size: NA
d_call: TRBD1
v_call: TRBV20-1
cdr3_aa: CSAKPVDRGGYEQYF
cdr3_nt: TGCAGTGCTAAACCAGTGGACAGGGGTGGCTACGAGCAGTACTTC

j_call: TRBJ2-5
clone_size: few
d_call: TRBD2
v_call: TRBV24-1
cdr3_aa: CATSWGGFETQYF
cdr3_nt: TGTGCCACCTCCTGGGGGGGGTTTGAGACCCAGTACTTC

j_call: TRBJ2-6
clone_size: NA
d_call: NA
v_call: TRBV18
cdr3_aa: CASSPRGYSGANVLTF
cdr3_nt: TGTGCCAGCTCACCTCGAGGATACTCTGGGGCCAACGTCCTGACTTTC

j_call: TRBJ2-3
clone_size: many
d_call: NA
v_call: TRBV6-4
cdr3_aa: CASSRTAEPDTQYF
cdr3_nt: TGTGCCAGCAGTCGGACGGCGGAGCCAGATACGCAGTATTTT

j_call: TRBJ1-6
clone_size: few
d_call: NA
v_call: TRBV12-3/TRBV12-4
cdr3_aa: CASSPRGTLGISPLHF
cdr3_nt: TGTGCCAGCAGCCCCCGCGGGACATTGGGTATTTCACCCCTCCACTTT

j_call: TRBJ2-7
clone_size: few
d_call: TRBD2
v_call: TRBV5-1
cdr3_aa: CASRFRTSDEQYF
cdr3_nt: TGCGCCAGCAGATTCCGGACTAGCGACGAGCAGTACTTC

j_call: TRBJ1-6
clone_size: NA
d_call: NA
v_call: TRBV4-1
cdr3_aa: CASSRVAASNSPLHF
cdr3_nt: TGCGCCAGCAGCCGAGTTGCAGCTTCTAATTCACCCCTCCACTTT

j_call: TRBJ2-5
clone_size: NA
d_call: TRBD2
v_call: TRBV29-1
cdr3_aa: CSAQGLALGTQYF
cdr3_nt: TGCAGCGCTCAGGGACTAGCACTTGGGACCCAGTACTTC

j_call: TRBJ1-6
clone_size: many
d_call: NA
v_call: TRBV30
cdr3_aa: CAWKRTPVRPLHF
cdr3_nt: TGTGCCTGGAAGAGGACCCCGGTCCGGCCCCTCCACTTT

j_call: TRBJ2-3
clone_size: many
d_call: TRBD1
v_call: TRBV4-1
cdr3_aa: CASSQPDRGRADTQYF
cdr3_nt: TGCGCCAGCAGCCAACCCGACAGGGGGCGAGCAGATACGCAGTATTTT

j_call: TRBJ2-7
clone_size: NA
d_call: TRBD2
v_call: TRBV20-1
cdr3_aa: CSAQLAGGPPQYF
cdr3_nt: TGCAGTGCTCAGTTAGCGGGGGGGCCTCCGCAGTACTTC

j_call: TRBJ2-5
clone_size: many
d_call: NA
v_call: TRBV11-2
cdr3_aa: CASRLWGPQETQYF
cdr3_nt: TGTGCCTCCCGGCTTTGGGGTCCTCAAGAGACCCAGTACTTC

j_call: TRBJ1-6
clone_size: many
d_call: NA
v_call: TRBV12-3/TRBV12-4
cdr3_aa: CASTVGRRVGAPLHF
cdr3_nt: TGTGCCAGCACTGTGGGACGGAGGGTCGGAGCACCCCTCCACTTT

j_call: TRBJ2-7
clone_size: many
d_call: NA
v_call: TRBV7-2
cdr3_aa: CASSPPGRRVPHEQYF
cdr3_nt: TGTGCCAGCAGCCCCCCAGGGAGACGGGTCCCCCACGAGCAGTACTTC

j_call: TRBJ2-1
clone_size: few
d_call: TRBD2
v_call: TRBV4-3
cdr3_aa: CASSPGLAGVGSSYNEQFF
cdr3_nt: TGCGCCAGCAGCCCAGGACTAGCGGGGGTGGGTAGCTCCTACAATGAGCAGTTCTTC

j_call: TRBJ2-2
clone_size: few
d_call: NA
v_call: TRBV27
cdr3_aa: CASSLSSSGDGSTGELFF
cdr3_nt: TGTGCCAGCAGTTTATCTAGCTCGGGGGACGGATCCACCGGGGAGCTGTTTTTT

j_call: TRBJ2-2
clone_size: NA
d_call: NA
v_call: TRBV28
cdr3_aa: CASSLGGLYTGELFF
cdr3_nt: TGTGCCAGCAGTTTGGGTGGGCTTTACACCGGGGAGCTGTTTTTT

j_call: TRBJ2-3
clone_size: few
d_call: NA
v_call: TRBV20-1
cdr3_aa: CSASSVAVTDTQYF
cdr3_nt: TGCAGTGCTAGCTCGGTAGCGGTCACAGATACGCAGTATTTT

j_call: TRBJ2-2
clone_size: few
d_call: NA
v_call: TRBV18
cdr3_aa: CASSPRQANTGELFF
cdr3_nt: TGTGCCAGCTCACCGCGTCAGGCGAACACCGGGGAGCTGTTTTTT

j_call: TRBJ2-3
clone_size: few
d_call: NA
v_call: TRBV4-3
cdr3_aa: CASSQGVPGAGDTQYF
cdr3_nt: TGCGCCAGCAGCCAAGGGGTCCCCGGGGCGGGGGATACGCAGTATTTT

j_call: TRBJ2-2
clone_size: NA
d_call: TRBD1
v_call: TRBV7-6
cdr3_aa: CASRPGTAYTGELFF
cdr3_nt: TGTGCCAGCAGGCCCGGGACAGCTTACACCGGGGAGCTGTTTTTT

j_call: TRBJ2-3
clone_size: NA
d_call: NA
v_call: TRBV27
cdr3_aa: CASSLIGDTQYF
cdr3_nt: TGTGCCAGCAGTTTAATCGGAGATACGCAGTATTTT

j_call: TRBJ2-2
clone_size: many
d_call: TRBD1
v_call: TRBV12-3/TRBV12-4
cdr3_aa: CASSPGQTNTGELFF
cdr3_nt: TGTGCCAGCAGCCCGGGACAGACGAACACCGGGGAGCTGTTTTTT

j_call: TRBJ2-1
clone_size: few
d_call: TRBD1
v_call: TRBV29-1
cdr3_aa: CSVDGDRGEDEQFF
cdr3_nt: TGCAGCGTTGATGGGGACAGGGGAGAGGATGAGCAGTTCTTC

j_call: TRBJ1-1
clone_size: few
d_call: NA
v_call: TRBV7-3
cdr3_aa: CASSLMRAGNTEAFF
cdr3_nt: TGTGCCAGCAGCTTAATGAGGGCGGGGAACACTGAAGCTTTCTTT

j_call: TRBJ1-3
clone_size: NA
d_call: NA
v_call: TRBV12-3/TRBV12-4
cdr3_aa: CASSPGISGNTIYF
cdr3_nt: TGTGCCAGCAGTCCCGGGATCTCTGGAAACACCATATATTTT